A single TCR beta chain is shown here with its context. Its antigen remains unidentified. Base quality data are lacking; no much larger clone is found one base away. PBMCs were isolated from peripheral blood, and TCR beta sequencing was performed on genomic DNA from unsorted PBMCs. The entry originates in a study (dated by TCRdb to about 2022). What the study reported, not specific to this receptor: Further investigation, including longitudinal sampling and assessment of a control group, is stated by the authors to be required.

According to the germline V gene, CDR1 reads KGHSH and CDR2 reads LQKENI. Trimming costs V 2 bases and J 7 bases, and their ends lie 11 bases apart. From the cysteine up to the phenylalanine, the CDR3 has a length of 14 residues. Just CDR3 DNA is preserved here, 42 bases in frame from base 1. Survey-level sequencing on the immunoSEQ platform was used to profile the TCR beta chain repertoires. Per the original workflow: CDR3 amino acid length spectratypes and V-J pairing frequencies were compared, and repertoire diversity was measured with the inverse Simpson index. TCR beta CDR3 sequences were matched against VDJdb to annotate clonotypes specific to SARS-CoV-2, CMV, influenza A and EBV. The source is immuneACCESS, and TCRdb retained only in-frame sequences with V and J called. Part of the clones is not carried over; for the studies checked, unresolved V genes explain less than half of this, and the remainder is unexplained. Clonal size and the V and J genes are those of that table, whereas D and trimming came from the DNA. This sample lists approximately 70,000 clones; just under 95% were detected once. The ten largest clones represent roughly 4.5% of the sample.

The chain links TRBV18 with TRBJ1-4, with the D gene too uncertain to name. The specimen was PBMCs. The TCR sequence derives from a middle-aged man with rheumatoid arthritis. The DNA sequence is as follows: TGTGCCAGCTCACCAGTGGAGGGTTTTGAAAAACTGTTTTTT. It is translated as CASSPVEGFEKLFF.